The clone carrying this T cell receptor (beta chain) was detected a few times. This specimen comes from a study of T cell responses to AZD1222 COVID-19 vaccine. Produced via immunoSEQ multiplex PCR; TCRdb's table is partial and in-frame only. The top ten clones hold more than 3% of a sample with fewer than 150,000 clones, 90% of them seen once. CDR1 is SGHNT, CDR2 YYREEE, per germline (reference sequence). The V and J ends lost 0 bases and 6 bases respectively, with 16 bases between them. The CDR3 consists of 15 residues. The sequenced sample was peripheral blood, obtained on day 0 of AZD1222 vaccination. The V and J genes are TRBV5-4 and TRBJ2-7; TRBD2 might be the D (7 bases). The sequence was obtained from an adult in good health. CDR3 DNA: TGTGCCAGCAGCTTGGTCAGTGGGGGGGCCGGCGAGCAGTACTTC. It specifies CASSLVSGGAGEQYF.